The 5 T cell receptor beta chains below all came from one sample that was sequenced in a study of T cell responses to AZD1222 COVID-19 vaccine. Produced via immunoSEQ multiplex PCR; TCRdb's table is partial and in-frame only. The sample consists of 66,000 or so clones, over 75% of them appearing once. The material was peripheral blood, obtained on day 0 of AZD1222 vaccination. The receptors were gathered from an adult in good health.

The genes are TRBV11-2 and TRBJ2-3, with 9 bases aligning to TRBD2. V dropped 1 base and J dropped 0; count of bases not matched to a gene: 5. This CDR3 spans 17 amino acids. Germline values: CDR1 SGHAT, CDR2 FQNNGV. In DNA form, the CDR3 reads TGTGCCAGCAGCTTAGGGCGGGAGGGCCTAAGCACAGATACGCAGTATTTT. Its translation is CASSLGREGLSTDTQYF.

The genes are TRBV7-2 and TRBJ2-7, with 7 positions matching TRBD1. Germline CDR1 is SGHTA and CDR2 is FQGNSA. The CDR3 is 14 amino acids. V shed 8 bases, J shed 2 bases, and the junction held 9 bases outside the gene matches. CDR3 loop: CASSGTAEAYEQYF. CDR3 DNA: TGTGCCAGCTCTGGGACAGCGGAGGCCTACGAGCAGTACTTC.

This clone has just one count. The CDR3 loop reads CASSYTRGGSWSSYEQYF. The CDR3 DNA sequence: TGTGCCAGCAGTTACACGCGGGGGGGTAGCTGGAGCTCCTACGAGCAGTACTTC. The chain is built from TRBV6-2 or TRBV6-3 and TRBJ2-7; the match to TRBD2 covers 9 bases. This CDR3 region has 18 residues. J gave up 0 bases and V 2 bases, and 11 bases lay outside the gene matches. Looked up from germline, CDR1 is MNHEY and CDR2 is SVGEGT.

The chain recombines TRBV6-5 with TRBJ1-5; D might be TRBD1 (5 bases). The CDR3 is made up of 14 amino acids. The germline V and J ends were trimmed by 6 bases and 0 bases, with 9 bases remaining between them. CDR1 and CDR2 (germline): MNHEY, SVGAGI. CDR3 protein: CASRRDGSNQPQHF. DNA of the CDR3: TGTGCCAGCAGGAGGGACGGTAGCAATCAGCCCCAGCATTTT.

The sample holds one count of this clone. J is TRBJ1-5 and V is TRBV4-1; D is ambiguous. The germline V gene has CDR1 MGHRA and CDR2 YSYEKL. This CDR3 has 13 residues. V was clipped by 0 bases and J by 7 bases, with 7 bases between them. In nucleotides, the CDR3 is TGCGCCAGCAGCCAAGAACGCCTCCAGCCCCAGCATTTT. It yields the protein CASSQERLQPQHF.